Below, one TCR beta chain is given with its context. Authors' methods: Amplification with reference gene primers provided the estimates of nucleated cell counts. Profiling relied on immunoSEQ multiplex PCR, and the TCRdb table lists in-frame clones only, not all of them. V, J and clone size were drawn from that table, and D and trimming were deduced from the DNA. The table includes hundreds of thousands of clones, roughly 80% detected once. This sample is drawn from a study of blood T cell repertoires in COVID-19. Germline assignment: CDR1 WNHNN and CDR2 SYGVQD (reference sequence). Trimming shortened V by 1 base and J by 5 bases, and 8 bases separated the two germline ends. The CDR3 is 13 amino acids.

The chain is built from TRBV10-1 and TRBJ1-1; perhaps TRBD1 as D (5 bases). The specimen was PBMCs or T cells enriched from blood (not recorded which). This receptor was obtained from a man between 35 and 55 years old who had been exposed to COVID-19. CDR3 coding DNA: TGCGCCAGCAGTGAGTTTAGGGGAACTGAAGCTTTCTTT. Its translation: CASSEFRGTEAFF.